This entry features one T cell receptor (beta chain) sequence. Its antigen is unknown. The CDR3 sequence is 11 residues long. Trimming took off 6 bases at V and 10 bases at J, with 10 bases between the two ends. From germline, CDR1 is MDHEN and CDR2 SYDVKM. The sample is drawn from a study of T cell repertoires in cytomegalovirus infection. Across the study: Used in the study were CMV epitopes, some recently identified and HLA-C-restricted, others well-studied and HLA-B-restricted.

TCRdb re-called the reads through MiXCR, storing one row per CDR3 protein. The table records about 700,000 distinct CDR3 sequences, around 31% of them present only once. The sequences come from cultured PBMCs, collected from culture after CMV antigen stimulation. The chain employs TRBV28 and TRBJ1-5; D unclear. This clonotype was obtained from a human donor in good health (CMV status not recorded). Some clones in this sample may be carry-over from other donors' samples. The CDR3 sequence is CASSFEDPQHF. CDR3 DNA sequence: TGTGCCAGCAGCTTTGAAGATCCCCAGCATTTT.